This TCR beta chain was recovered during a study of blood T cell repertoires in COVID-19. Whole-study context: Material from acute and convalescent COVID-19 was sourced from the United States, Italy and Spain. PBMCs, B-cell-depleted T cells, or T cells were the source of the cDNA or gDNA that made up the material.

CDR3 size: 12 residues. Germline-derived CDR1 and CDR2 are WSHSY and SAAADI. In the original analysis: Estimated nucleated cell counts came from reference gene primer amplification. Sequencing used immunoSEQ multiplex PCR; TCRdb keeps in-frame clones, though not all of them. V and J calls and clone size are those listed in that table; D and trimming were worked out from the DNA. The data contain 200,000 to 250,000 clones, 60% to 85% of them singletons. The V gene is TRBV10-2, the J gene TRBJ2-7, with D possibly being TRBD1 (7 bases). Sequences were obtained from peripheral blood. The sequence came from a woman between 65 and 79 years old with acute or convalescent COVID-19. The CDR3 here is CATGGTAYEQYF. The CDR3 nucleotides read TGCGCTACTGGGGGGACAGCCTACGAGCAGTACTTC.